This section outlines one T cell receptor (beta chain) sequence together with its context. Per the authors' pipeline: Reference gene primer amplification gave nucleated cell count estimates. Libraries were prepared by immunoSEQ multiplex PCR; TCRdb keeps only in-frame clonotypes and omits some of them. That table supplies the V and J calls and clone size; D and trimming were determined from the DNA. The data contain about 180,000 clones, 75% to 90% of them singletons. Assignments of participants to cohorts depended upon their own reported clinical history. What the recovered Cohort 3 donors had was two negative PCRs, clearance, or symptom resolution. The V gene's germline CDR1 is MDHEN and CDR2 SYDVKM. Trimming shortened V by 3 bases and J by 8 bases, and 5 bases separated the two germline ends. The CDR3 spans 11 residues. The entry originates in a study of blood T cell repertoires in COVID-19. Study background: Acute-phase and convalescent COVID-19 samples originated in the United States, Italy and Spain.

This chain uses TRBV28 with TRBJ1-3, with D hard to call. This TCR was recovered from a man in his forties who had recovered from COVID-19. The source material was PBMCs or T cells enriched from blood (not recorded which). DNA of the CDR3: TGTGCCAGCAGTTTCAGGCACACCATATATTTT. It is translated as CASSFRHTIYF.